This TCR beta chain was sequenced during a study of somatic mutations in cytotoxic T cells in rheumatoid arthritis. About the research overall: A roughly 32 ml EDTA sample of patient blood was drawn right after diagnosis, before any treatment. Study-level results: Compared with age-matched healthy controls, rheumatoid arthritis patients did not differ significantly in CD8+ T-cell clonality.

As to this clone: What it binds is unknown.

There are 11 residues in the CDR3. In germline, CDR1 is DFQATT, CDR2 SNEGSKA (reference sequence). V lost 0 bases and J lost 10, with 4 bases in between. This table comes from immunoSEQ multiplex PCR, and its TCRdb copy is limited to in-frame clones, with some not included. This sample yields approximately 19,000 clones, of which 75% to 90% are seen a single time; 10% belongs to the top ten. V gene TRBV20-1 combines with J gene TRBJ1-6; no reliable D call. Source material: CD8+ T cells sorted from blood. The sequence was collected from an adult with rheumatoid arthritis. This CDR3 reads CSAREGSPLHF. DNA for the CDR3: TGCAGTGCTAGAGAGGGGTCACCCCTCCACTTT.